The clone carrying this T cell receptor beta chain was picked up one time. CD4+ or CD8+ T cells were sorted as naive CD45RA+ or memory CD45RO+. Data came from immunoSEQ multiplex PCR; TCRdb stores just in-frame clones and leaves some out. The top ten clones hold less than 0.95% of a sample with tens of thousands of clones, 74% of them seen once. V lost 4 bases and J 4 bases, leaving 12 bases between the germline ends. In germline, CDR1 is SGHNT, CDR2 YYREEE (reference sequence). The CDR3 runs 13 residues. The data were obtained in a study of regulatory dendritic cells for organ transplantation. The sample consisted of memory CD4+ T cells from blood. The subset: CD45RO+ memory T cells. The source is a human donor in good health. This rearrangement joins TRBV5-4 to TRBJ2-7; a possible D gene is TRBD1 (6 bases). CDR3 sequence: CASSRTGNYEQYF. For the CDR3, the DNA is TGTGCCAGCAGCCGTACAGGGAATTACGAGCAGTACTTC.